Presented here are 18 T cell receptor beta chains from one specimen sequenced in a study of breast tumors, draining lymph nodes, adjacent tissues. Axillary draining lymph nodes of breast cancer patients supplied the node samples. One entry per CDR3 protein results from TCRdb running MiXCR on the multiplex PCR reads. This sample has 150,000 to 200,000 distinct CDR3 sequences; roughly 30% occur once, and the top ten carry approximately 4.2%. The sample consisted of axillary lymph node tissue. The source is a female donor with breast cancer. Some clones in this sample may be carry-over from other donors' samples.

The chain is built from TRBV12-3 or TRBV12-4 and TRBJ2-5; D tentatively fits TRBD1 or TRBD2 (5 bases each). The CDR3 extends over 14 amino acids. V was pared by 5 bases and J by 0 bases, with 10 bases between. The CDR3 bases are TGTGCCAGCAGTGTCCCGGGACACCAAGAGACCCAGTACTTC. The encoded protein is CASSVPGHQETQYF.

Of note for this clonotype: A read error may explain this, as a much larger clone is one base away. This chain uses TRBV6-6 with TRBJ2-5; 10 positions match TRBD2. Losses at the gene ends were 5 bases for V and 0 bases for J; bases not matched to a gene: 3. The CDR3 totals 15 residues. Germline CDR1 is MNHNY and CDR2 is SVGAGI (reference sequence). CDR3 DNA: TGTGCCAGCAGTCGGACTAGCGGCAACCAAGAGACCCAGTACTTC. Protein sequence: CASSRTSGNQETQYF.

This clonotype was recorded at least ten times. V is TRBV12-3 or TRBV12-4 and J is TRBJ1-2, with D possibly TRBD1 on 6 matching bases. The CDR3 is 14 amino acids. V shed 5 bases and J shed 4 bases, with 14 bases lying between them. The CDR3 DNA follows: TGTGCCAGCAGTATCAAAATGGACAGCTATGGCTACACCTTC. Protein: CASSIKMDSYGYTF.

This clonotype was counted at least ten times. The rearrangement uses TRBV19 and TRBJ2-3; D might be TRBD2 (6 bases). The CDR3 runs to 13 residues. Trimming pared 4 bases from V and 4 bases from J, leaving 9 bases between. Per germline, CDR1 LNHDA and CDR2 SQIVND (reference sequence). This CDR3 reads CASSSSGADTQYF. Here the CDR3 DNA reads TGTGCCAGTAGTAGTTCGGGGGCAGATACGCAGTATTTT.

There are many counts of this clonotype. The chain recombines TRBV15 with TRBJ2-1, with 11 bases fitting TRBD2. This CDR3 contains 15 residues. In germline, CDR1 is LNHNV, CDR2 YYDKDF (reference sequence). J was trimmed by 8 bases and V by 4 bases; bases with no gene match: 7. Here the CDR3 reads CATSTTSGSTDEQFF. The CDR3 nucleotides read TGTGCCACCAGCACTACTAGCGGGAGCACCGATGAGCAGTTCTTC. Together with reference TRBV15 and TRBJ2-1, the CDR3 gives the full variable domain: DAMVIQNPRYQVTQFGKPVTLSCSQTLNHNVMYWYQQKSSQAPKLLFHYYDKDFNNEADTPDNFQSRRPNTSFCFLDIRSPGLGDTAMYLCATSTTSGSTDEQFFGPGTRLTVL.

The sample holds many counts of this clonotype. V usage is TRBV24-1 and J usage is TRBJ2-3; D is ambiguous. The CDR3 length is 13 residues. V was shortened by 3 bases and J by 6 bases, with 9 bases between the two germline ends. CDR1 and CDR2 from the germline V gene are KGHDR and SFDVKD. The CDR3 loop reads CATSDPSRDTQYF. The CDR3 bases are TGTGCCACCAGTGATCCTTCCCGGGATACGCAGTATTTT.

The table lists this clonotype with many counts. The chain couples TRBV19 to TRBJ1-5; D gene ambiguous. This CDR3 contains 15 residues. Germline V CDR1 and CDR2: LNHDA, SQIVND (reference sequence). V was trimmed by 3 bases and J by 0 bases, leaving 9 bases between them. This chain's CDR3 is CASSIAAYSNQPQHF. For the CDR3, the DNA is TGTGCCAGTAGTATCGCAGCTTATAGCAATCAGCCCCAGCATTTT.

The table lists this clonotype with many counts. The CDR3 here is CAISDGGGAGNEQFF. The CDR3 DNA follows: TGTGCCATCAGTGACGGCGGGGGGGCCGGCAATGAGCAGTTCTTC. This chain connects TRBV10-3 to TRBJ2-1; 9 bases map to TRBD2. With 3 bases clipped from V and 6 bases from J, the junction kept 6 bases outside the gene matches. This CDR3 comprises 15 residues. CDR1 ENHRY and CDR2 SYGVKD come from the germline V gene.

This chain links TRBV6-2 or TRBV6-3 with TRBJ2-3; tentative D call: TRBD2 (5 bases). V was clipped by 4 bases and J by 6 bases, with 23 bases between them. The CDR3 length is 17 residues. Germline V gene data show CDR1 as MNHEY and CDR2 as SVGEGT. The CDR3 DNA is TGTGCCAGCAGTTCACACGTTAGGCGGGTTACTCGGGATACGCAGTATTTT. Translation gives CASSSHVRRVTRDTQYF.

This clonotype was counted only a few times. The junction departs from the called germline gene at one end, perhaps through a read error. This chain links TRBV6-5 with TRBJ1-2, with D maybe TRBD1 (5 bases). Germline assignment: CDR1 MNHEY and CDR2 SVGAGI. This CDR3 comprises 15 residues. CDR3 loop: CASSHSGGRNYGYTF. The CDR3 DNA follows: TGTGCCAGCAGTCACTCGGGGGGTCGTAACTATGGCTACACCTTC.

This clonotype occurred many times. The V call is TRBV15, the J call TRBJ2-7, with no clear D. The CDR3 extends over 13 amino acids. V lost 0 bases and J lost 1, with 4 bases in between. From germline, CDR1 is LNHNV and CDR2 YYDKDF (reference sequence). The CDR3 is CATSRDPSYEQYF. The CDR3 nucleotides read TGTGCCACCAGCAGAGATCCGTCCTACGAGCAGTACTTC.

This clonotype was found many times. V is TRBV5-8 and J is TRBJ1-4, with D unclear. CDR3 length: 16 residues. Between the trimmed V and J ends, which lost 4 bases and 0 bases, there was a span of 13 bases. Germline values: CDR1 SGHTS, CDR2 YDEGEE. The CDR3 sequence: CASSLPGRSTNEKLFF. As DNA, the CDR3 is TGTGCCAGCAGCCTACCCGGGAGGTCAACTAATGAAAAACTGTTTTTT.

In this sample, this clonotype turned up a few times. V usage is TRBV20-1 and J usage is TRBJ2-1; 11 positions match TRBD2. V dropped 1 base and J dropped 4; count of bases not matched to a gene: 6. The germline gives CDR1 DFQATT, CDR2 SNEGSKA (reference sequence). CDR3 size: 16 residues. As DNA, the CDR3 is TGCAGTGCTAGAGGCGGGACTAGCGGATTGTACAATGAGCAGTTCTTC. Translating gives CSARGGTSGLYNEQFF.

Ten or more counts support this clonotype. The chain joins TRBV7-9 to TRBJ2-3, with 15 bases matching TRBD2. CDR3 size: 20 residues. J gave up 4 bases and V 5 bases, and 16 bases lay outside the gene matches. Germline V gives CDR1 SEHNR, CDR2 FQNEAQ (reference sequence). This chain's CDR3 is CASSPPGLAGGIFHPDTQYF. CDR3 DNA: TGTGCCAGCAGCCCACCGGGACTAGCGGGAGGTATTTTTCATCCAGATACGCAGTATTTT.

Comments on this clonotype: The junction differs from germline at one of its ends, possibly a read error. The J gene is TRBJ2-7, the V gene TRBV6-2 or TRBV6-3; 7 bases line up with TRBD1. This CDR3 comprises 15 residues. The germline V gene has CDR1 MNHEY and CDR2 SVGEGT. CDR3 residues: CASRPSGTASRERYF. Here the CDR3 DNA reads TGTGCCAGCAGGCCTTCCGGGACAGCAAGTCGCGAGCGGTACTTC.

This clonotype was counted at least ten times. CDR3 in amino acids: CSVRDDYNQPQHF. The CDR3 DNA reads as TGCAGCGTTCGGGACGACTACAATCAGCCCCAGCATTTT. The rearrangement joins TRBV29-1 to TRBJ1-5, with D perhaps matching TRBD1 (5 bases). Trimming took off 5 bases at V and 3 bases at J, with 11 bases between the two ends. Germline V CDR1 and CDR2: SQVTM, ANQGSEA. This CDR3 spans 13 amino acids.

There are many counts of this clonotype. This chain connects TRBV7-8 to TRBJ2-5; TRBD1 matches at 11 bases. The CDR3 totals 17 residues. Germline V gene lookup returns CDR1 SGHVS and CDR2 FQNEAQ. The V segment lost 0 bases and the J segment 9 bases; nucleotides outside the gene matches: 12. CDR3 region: CASSLALDRGRMGSQYF. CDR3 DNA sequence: TGTGCCAGCAGCTTAGCGTTGGACAGGGGGCGTATGGGGTCCCAGTACTTC.

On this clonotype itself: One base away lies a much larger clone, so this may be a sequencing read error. CDR3 in amino acids: CSARVGTSGDDEQFF. As DNA, the CDR3 is TGCAGTGCTAGAGTAGGGACTAGCGGTGACGATGAGCAGTTCTTC. The chain combines TRBV20-1 with TRBJ2-1; 11 bases fit TRBD2. Germline V gene lookup returns CDR1 DFQATT and CDR2 SNEGSKA (reference sequence). V gave up 1 base and J gave up 8 bases; unmatched junction bases: 7. The CDR3 has 15 amino acids.